Given below is one T cell receptor (beta chain) in context. Its antigen is currently unknown. This entry comes from a study of naive and memory T cell subsets. Both TRBC1 and TRBC2 were covered by a beta constant-region primer of two equimolar oligonucleotides. The ligated cDNA underwent four PCR rounds using SP2 and nested alpha and beta constant-region primers. TCRdb used MiXCR to reprocess the UMI-ligation and nested PCR reads, holding one entry per CDR3 protein. The repertoire holds 150,000 or so distinct CDR3 sequences, with over 20% as singletons. Study conclusions and caveats: A few larger clonotypes appeared in naive repertoires, especially CD8, possibly memory cells re-expressing CD45RA.

The sample comprised naive CD4+ T cells from blood. The sequence derives from a human donor in good health.

The CDR3 loop reads CASSLADSRLAFF. CDR3 DNA sequence: TGCGCCAGCAGCTTGGCGGATAGCCGTCTAGCTTTCTTT. The genes are TRBV5-1 and TRBJ1-1; D is unclear. Germline V lookup: CDR1 SGHRS, CDR2 YFSETQ. Deletions cut 0 bases from V and 10 bases from J, with 13 bases between. The CDR3 consists of 13 residues.